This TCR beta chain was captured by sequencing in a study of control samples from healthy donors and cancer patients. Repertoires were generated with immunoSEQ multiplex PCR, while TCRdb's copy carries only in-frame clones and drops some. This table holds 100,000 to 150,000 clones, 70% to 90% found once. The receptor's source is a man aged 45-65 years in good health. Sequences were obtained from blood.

The CDR3 nucleotides read TGTGCCAGCAGCCCCTACTTCAACTACGAGCAGTACTTC. It specifies CASSPYFNYEQYF. The V and J genes are TRBV7-2 and TRBJ2-7; D not certain. The CDR3 covers 13 residues. Germline CDR1 is SGHTA and CDR2 is FQGNSA. The ends were cut back, 5 bases at V and 3 bases at J, with 11 bases in the middle.